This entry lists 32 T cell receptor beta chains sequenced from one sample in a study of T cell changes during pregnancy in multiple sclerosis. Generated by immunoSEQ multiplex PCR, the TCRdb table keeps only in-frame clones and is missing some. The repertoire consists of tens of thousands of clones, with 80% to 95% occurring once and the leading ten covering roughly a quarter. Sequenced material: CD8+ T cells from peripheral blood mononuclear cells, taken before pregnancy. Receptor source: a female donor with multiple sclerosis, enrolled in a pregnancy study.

The DNA of the CDR3 is TGTGCCATCAGTGGGGGACTAGCGGGAGACTACGAGCAGTACTTC. Amino acid sequence: CAISGGLAGDYEQYF. V is TRBV10-3 and J is TRBJ2-7; 14 nucleotides align to TRBD2. Per germline, CDR1 ENHRY and CDR2 SYGVKD. The ends lost 4 bases at V and 3 bases at J; junction bases unmatched: 2. The CDR3 spans 15 residues.

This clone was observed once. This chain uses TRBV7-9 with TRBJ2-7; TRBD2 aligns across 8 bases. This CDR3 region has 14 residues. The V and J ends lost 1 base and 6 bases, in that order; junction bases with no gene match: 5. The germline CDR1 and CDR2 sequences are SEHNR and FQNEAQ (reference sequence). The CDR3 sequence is CASSLGGLVFEQYF. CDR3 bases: TGTGCCAGCAGCTTAGGGGGACTAGTCTTCGAGCAGTACTTC.

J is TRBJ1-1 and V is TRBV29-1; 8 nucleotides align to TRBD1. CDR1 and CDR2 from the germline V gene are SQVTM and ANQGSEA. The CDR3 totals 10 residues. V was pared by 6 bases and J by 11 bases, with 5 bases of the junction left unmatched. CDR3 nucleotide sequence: TGCAGCGTCACGGACAGGGAGGCTTTCTTT. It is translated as CSVTDREAFF.

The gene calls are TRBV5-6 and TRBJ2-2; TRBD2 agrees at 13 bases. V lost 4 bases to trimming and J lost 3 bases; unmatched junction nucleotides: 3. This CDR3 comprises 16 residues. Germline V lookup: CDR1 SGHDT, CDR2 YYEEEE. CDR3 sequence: CASSPGTSGDTGELFF. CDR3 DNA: TGTGCCAGCAGCCCCGGGACTAGCGGGGACACCGGGGAGCTGTTTTTT.

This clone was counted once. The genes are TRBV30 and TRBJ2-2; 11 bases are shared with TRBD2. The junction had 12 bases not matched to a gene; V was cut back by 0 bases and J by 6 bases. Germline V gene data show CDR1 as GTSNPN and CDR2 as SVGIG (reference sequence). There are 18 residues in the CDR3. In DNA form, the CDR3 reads TGTGCCTGGAGTGTACCGGGACTAGCGGTAACTAAAGCCGGGGAGCTGTTTTTT. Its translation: CAWSVPGLAVTKAGELFF.

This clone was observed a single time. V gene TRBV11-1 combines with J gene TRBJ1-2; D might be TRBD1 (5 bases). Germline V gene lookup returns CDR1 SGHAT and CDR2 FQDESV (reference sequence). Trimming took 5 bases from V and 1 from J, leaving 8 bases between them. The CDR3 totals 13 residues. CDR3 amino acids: CASSLQGNYGYTF. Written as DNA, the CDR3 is TGTGCCAGCAGCCTCCAGGGTAACTATGGCTACACCTTC.

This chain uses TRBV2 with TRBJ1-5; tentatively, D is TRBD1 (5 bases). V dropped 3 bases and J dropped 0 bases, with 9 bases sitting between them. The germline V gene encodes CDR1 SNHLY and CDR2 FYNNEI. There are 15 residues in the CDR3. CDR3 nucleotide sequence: TGTGCCAGCAGTGATGGGGACTATAGCAATCAGCCCCAGCATTTT. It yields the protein CASSDGDYSNQPQHF.

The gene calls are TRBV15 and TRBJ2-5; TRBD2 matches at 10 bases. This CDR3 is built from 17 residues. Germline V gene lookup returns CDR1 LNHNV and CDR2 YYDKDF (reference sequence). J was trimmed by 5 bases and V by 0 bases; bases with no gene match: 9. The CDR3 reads CATSRELASGSSETQYF. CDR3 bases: TGTGCCACCAGCAGAGAATTGGCTAGCGGGAGCTCGGAGACCCAGTACTTC.

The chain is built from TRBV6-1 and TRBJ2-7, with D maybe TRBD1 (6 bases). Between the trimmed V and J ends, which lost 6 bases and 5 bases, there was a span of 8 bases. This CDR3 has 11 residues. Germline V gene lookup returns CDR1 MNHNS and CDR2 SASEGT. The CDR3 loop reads CASRQGHEQYF. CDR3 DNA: TGTGCCAGCAGACAGGGTCACGAGCAGTACTTC.

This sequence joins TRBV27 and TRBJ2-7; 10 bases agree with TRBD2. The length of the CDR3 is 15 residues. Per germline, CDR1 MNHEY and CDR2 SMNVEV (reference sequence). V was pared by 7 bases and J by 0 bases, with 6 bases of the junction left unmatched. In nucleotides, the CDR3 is TGTGCCAGCACCGGACTAGCGGACGGCTCCTACGAGCAGTACTTC. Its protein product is CASTGLADGSYEQYF.

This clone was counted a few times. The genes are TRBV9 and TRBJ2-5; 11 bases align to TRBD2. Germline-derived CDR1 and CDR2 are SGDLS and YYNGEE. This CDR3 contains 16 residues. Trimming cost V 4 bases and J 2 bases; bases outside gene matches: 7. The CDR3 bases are TGTGCCAGCAGCCCCCGACTAGCGGGGCTGCAAGAGACCCAGTACTTC. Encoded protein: CASSPRLAGLQETQYF. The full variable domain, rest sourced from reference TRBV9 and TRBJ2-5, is DSGVTQTPKHLITATGQRVTLRCSPRSGDLSVYWYQQSLDQGLQFLIQYYNGEERAKGNILERFSAQQFPDLHSELNLSSLELGDSALYFCASSPRLAGLQETQYFGPGTRLLVL.

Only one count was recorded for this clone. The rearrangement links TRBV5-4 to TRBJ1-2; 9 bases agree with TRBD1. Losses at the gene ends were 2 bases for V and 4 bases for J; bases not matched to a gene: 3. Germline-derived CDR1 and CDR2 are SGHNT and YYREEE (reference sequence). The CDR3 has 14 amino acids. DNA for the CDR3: TGTGCCAGCAGCTTCGGACAGGGGATCTATGGCTACACCTTC. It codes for CASSFGQGIYGYTF.

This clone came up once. CDR3 DNA sequence: TGTGCCAGCAGGGGTAGCGGGAGCTCTAGCACAGATACGCAGTATTTT. Protein sequence: CASRGSGSSSTDTQYF. The chain employs TRBV2 and TRBJ2-3; 9 bases line up with TRBD2. The germline gives CDR1 SNHLY, CDR2 FYNNEI. V lost 6 bases and J lost 0; bases outside the gene matches: 7. This CDR3 has 16 residues.

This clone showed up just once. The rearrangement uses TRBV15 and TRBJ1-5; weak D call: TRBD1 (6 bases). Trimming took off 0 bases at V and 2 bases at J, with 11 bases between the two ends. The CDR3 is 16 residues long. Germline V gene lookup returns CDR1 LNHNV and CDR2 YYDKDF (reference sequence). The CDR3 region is CATSRDRGAGNQPQHF. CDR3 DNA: TGTGCCACCAGCAGAGACAGGGGAGCGGGCAATCAGCCCCAGCATTTT.

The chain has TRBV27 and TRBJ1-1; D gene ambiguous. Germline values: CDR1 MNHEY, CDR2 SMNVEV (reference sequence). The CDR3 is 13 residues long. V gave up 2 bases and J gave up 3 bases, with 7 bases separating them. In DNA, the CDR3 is TGTGCCAGCAGTTTAGGAGCATACACTGAAGCTTTCTTT. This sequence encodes CASSLGAYTEAFF.

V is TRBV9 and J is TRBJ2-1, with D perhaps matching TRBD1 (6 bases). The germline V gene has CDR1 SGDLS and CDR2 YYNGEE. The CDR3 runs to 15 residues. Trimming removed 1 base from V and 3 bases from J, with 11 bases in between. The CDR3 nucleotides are TGTGCCAGCAGCGTATCAGGGGTGGGCTACAATGAGCAGTTCTTC. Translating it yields CASSVSGVGYNEQFF.

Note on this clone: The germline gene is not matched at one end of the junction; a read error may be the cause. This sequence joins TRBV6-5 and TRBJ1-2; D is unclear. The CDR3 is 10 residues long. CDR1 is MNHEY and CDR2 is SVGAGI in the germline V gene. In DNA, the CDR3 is TGTGCCAGCAGTTACTTTCTTACGAGCTTC. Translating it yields CASSYFLTSF.

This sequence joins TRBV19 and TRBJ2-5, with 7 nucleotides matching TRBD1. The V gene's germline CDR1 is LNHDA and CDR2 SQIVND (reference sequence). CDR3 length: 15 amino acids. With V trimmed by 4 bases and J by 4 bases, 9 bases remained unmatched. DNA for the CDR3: TGTGCCAGTAGTACGACTACAGGGGTTCGAGAGACCCAGTACTTC. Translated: CASSTTTGVRETQYF. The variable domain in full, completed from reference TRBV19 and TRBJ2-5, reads DGGITQSPKYLFRKEGQNVTLSCEQNLNHDAMYWYRQDPGQGLRLIYYSQIVNDFQKGDIAEGYSVSREKKESFPLTVTSAQKNPTAFYLCASSTTTGVRETQYFGPGTRLLVL.

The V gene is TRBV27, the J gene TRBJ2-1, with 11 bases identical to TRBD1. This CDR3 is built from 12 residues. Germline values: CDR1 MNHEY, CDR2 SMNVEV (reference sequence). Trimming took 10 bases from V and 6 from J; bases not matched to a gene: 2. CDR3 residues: CAIGTGGNEQFF. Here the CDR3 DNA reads TGTGCCATCGGGACAGGGGGCAATGAGCAGTTCTTC.

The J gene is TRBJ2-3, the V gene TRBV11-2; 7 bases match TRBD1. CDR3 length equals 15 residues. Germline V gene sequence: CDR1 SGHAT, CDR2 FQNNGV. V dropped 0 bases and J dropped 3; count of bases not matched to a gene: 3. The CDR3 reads CASSLEGTATDTQYF. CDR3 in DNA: TGTGCCAGCAGCTTAGAAGGGACAGCTACAGATACGCAGTATTTT.

For the CDR3, the DNA is TGTGCCATCAGTGAGTCCGACAGGGGGCGGGTACCCCTCCACTTT. Translation gives CAISESDRGRVPLHF. V and J are TRBV10-3 and TRBJ1-6, with 10 bases matching TRBD1. The CDR3 contains 15 residues. After removal of 0 bases from V and 12 bases from J, the junction contained 5 bases not matched to a gene. In germline, CDR1 is ENHRY, CDR2 SYGVKD.

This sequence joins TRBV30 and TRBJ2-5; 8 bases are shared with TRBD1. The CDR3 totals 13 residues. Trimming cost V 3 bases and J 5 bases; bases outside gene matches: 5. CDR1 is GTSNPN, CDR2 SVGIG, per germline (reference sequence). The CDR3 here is CAWRPRQGETQYF. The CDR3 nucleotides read TGTGCCTGGAGGCCCCGACAGGGGGAGACCCAGTACTTC.

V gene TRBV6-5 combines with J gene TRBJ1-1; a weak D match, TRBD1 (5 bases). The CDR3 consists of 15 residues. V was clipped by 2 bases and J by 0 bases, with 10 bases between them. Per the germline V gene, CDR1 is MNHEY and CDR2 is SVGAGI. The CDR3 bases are TGTGCCAGCAGTTACGGGGGGGGACTGAACACTGAAGCTTTCTTT. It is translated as CASSYGGGLNTEAFF.

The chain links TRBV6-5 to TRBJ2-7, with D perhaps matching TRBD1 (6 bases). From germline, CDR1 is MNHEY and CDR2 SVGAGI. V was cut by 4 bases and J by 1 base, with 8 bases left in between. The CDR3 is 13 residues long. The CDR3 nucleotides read TGTGCCAGCAGTTCAGGGGTGTCCTACGAGCAGTACTTC. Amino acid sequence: CASSSGVSYEQYF.

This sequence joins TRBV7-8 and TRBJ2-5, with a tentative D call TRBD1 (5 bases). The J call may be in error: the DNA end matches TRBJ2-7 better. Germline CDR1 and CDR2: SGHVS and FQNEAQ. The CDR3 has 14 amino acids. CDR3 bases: TGTGCCAGCAGCTTGGGTCCAGGGTACTACGAGCAGTACTTC. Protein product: CASSLGPGYYEQYF.

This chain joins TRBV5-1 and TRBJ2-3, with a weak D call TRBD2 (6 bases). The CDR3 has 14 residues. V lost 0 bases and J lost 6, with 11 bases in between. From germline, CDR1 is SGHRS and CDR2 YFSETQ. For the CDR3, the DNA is TGCGCCAGCAGCTTGGTGGGGGGTTTGGATACGCAGTATTTT. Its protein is CASSLVGGLDTQYF.

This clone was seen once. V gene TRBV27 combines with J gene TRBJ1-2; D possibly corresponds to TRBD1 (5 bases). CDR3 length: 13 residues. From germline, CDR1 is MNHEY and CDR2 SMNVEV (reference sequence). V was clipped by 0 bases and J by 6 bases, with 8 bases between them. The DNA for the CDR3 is TGTGCCAGCAGTTTATCAGGGGTCGATGGCTACACCTTC. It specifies CASSLSGVDGYTF.

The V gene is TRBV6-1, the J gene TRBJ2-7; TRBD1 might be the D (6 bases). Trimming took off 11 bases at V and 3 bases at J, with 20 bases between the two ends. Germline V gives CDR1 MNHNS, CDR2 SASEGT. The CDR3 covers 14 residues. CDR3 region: CASNYGEGGYEQYF. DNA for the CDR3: TGTGCCTCCAACTACGGGGAAGGGGGCTACGAGCAGTACTTC.

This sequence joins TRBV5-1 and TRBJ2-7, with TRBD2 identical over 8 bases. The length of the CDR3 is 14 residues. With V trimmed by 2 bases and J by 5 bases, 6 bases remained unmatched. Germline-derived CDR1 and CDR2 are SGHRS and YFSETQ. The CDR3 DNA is TGCGCCAGCAGCTTCACCGGGGGGGCAAACGAGCAGTACTTC. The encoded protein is CASSFTGGANEQYF.

The CDR3 nucleotides are TGTGCCAGCAGCCTCCCGGGGAAGCGGGAGCAGTACTTC. Translated, it gives CASSLPGKREQYF. The rearrangement uses TRBV7-9 and TRBJ2-7, with a weak D call TRBD2 (5 bases). There are 13 residues in the CDR3. Trimming removed 5 bases from V and 7 bases from J, with 15 bases in between. The germline V gene has CDR1 SEHNR and CDR2 FQNEAQ (reference sequence).

Here the CDR3 DNA reads TGTGCCAGCAGCACCACGGGACTCCCTGAGAAGACCCAGTACTTC. Protein sequence: CASSTTGLPEKTQYF. The chain joins TRBV7-9 to TRBJ2-5; D is perhaps TRBD2 (6 bases). Germline V gene data show CDR1 as SEHNR and CDR2 as FQNEAQ (reference sequence). CDR3 length equals 15 residues. The ends were cut back, 5 bases at V and 6 bases at J, with 19 bases in the middle.

The CDR3, as DNA: TGTGCCAGCAGTTACTCCTTGAATGAGCAGTTCTTC. Translated: CASSYSLNEQFF. This chain joins TRBV6-5 and TRBJ2-1; D gene ambiguous. CDR3 length equals 12 residues. Germline lookup yields CDR1 MNHEY and CDR2 SVGAGI. V was trimmed by 0 bases and J by 7 bases, leaving 4 bases between them.